This T cell receptor beta chain is from a study of blood T cell repertoires in COVID-19 (TCRdb year 2020). Regarding the research as a whole: Samples from collaborators originated in the United States, Italy and Spain and spanned both the acute and convalescent phases of COVID-19. The prospective study material was composed of cDNA or gDNA derived from T cells, B-cell-depleted T cells, or PBMCs. Deeply sampled blood TCRbeta repertoires from subjects exposed to, actively infected with, or recovered from COVID-19 were included in the dataset. The repertoires were released in a freely available public database intended as a resource for research on the immune response to SARS-CoV-2. The samples were drawn from the first 160 participants of the ongoing ImmuneRACE study and from 1,254 subjects provided by 6 global collaborators. The sample metadata nearly always contained a de-identified subject ID, COVID-19 status, age in years and sex. HLA class I and class II types, where available, came from metadata supplied by the sample provider rather than from assay-based typing.

TCRbeta CDR3 regions were amplified from genomic DNA using the immunoSEQ Assay, a bias-controlled multiplex PCR. For the original study's pipeline: Nucleated cell counts per sample were estimated from amplification of reference gene primers within the assay. To quantify the absolute abundance of each unique TCRbeta CDR3 rearrangement, sequence reads were collapsed and filtered. For each sample, productive Simpson clonality was calculated by taking the square root of Simpson's diversity index across productive rearrangements. Held by TCRdb, this immuneACCESS table contains in-frame sequences only and omits some clones. Under half of the omission traces to an unresolved V gene where checked; the cause of the rest is unknown. V, J and clone size are taken as reported in that table, and D and trimming were inferred from the DNA itself. The sample table lists approximately 280,000 clones, about nine tenths of them with a count of one. The ten top clones hold approximately 2% of the sample.

Participants in the prospective study were enrolled through a virtual design, were aged roughly 18 to 100 years, and lived in some 24 United States geographic areas. In the prospective study, participants were assigned to cohorts based on the clinical history participants reported in a screening survey and a study questionnaire. Recovered participants in ImmuneRACE Cohort 3 were defined as having two consecutive negative NP/OP PCR tests, clearance from a healthcare professional, or resolution of symptoms. Each participant in the prospective study had whole blood, serum and a nasopharyngeal or oropharyngeal swab collected by mobile phlebotomists. Prospective study participants could optionally give additional blood draws and questionnaires over a roughly two-month period. Before DNA extraction, blood samples from the prospective study were shipped at room temperature or frozen. Inclusive of the bounding cysteine and phenylalanine, the CDR3 is 14 residues long. Only the CDR3 DNA stays, 42 bases, in frame from base 1. Via the germline V gene (reference sequence), CDR1 is MNHNY and CDR2 SVGAGI. Deletion took 7 bases off V and 5 bases off J, with a span of 12 bases between the germline ends.

In this sample, this clone turned up a few times. It has no known antigen specificity. No base quality values were provided; no much bigger clone lies one nucleotide off. The full study reports these points: The amount of clinical and demographic metadata varied by source and participant and was provided uncurated.

This sequence uses TRBV6-6 and TRBJ1-6; a tentative D call is TRBD1 (6 bases match). The clonotype was recovered from a woman in her sixties who had recovered from COVID-19. The sample comprised PBMCs or T cells enriched from blood (not recorded which). The DNA sequence reads TGTGCCAGCAAGGGACACGCAGATAATTCACCCCTCCACTTT. This encodes CASKGHADNSPLHF.